The 16 T cell receptor beta chains reported below all come from one sample, sequenced in a study of T cell responses to AZD1222 COVID-19 vaccine. Data came from immunoSEQ multiplex PCR; TCRdb stores just in-frame clones and leaves some out. The repertoire consists of under 200,000 clones, with about 95% occurring once and the leading ten covering 0.64%. The sample was peripheral blood, taken on day 0 of AZD1222 vaccination. The receptors were sampled from an adult in good health.

This clone was counted a single time. This chain joins TRBV30 and TRBJ1-5; D gene ambiguous. V was pared by 0 bases and J by 3 bases, with 6 bases between. This CDR3 spans 13 amino acids. The germline V gene encodes CDR1 GTSNPN and CDR2 SVGIG (reference sequence). The CDR3 nucleotides are TGTGCCTGGAGTGTAAGGTCCAATCAGCCCCAGCATTTT. Protein sequence: CAWSVRSNQPQHF.

The CDR3 nucleotides are TGTGCCAGCAGTTCGGGACAGGGGAGTAACACCGGGGAGCTGTTTTTT. Amino acids: CASSSGQGSNTGELFF. V and J are TRBV27 and TRBJ2-2, with 10 bases aligning to TRBD1. The V segment lost 4 bases and the J segment 2 bases; nucleotides outside the gene matches: 4. The V gene's germline CDR1 is MNHEY and CDR2 SMNVEV (reference sequence). This CDR3 spans 16 amino acids.

In regard to this clone: Other DNA sequences in the same sample also yield this CDR3. The rearrangement links TRBV5-4 to TRBJ1-2; possibly TRBD1 for D (6 bases). Between the trimmed V and J ends, which lost 0 bases and 2 bases, there was a span of 8 bases. Germline CDR1 SGHNT, CDR2 YYREEE (reference sequence). This CDR3 contains 14 residues. CDR3 protein: CASSLDGGNYGYTF. The CDR3 nucleotides are TGTGCCAGCAGCTTGGATGGGGGCAACTATGGCTACACCTTC.

The V call is TRBV18, the J call TRBJ2-7; a possible D gene is TRBD2 (5 bases). The CDR3 has 14 amino acids. V was trimmed by 6 bases and J by 2 bases, leaving 14 bases between them. Looked up from germline, CDR1 is KGHSH and CDR2 is LQKENI. As DNA, the CDR3 is TGTGCCAGCTCGGAGCTAGCACCTACCTACGAGCAGTACTTC. As protein: CASSELAPTYEQYF.

The J gene is TRBJ1-2, the V gene TRBV11-2, with a weak D call TRBD1 (5 bases). Germline values: CDR1 SGHAT, CDR2 FQNNGV. CDR3 length equals 12 residues. Trimming left V 1 base short and J 8 bases short, with 8 bases between. The CDR3: CASSLGGVGYTF. CDR3 nucleotide sequence: TGTGCCAGCAGCTTAGGGGGCGTAGGCTACACCTTC.

The table lists this clone with a count of one. This chain links TRBV10-1 with TRBJ2-5, with D unresolved. Trimming pared 6 bases from V and 5 bases from J, leaving 10 bases between. CDR1 is WNHNN and CDR2 is SYGVQD in the germline V gene (reference sequence). The length of the CDR3 is 12 residues. The CDR3 sequence is CASSGRSETQYF. The CDR3, as DNA: TGCGCCAGCAGCGGCCGCAGCGAGACCCAGTACTTC.

The chain combines TRBV11-2 with TRBJ2-1, with TRBD2 matching 8 bases. Germline V CDR1 and CDR2: SGHAT, FQNNGV. The CDR3 is 16 residues long. Losses at the gene ends were 3 bases for V and 7 bases for J; bases not matched to a gene: 11. CDR3 nucleotide sequence: TGTGCCAGCAGCTTTCTAGCGGGCCGGACTAATAATGAGCAGTTCTTC. Translated: CASSFLAGRTNNEQFF.

The J gene is TRBJ1-1, the V gene TRBV2; TRBD1 is a possible D gene (6 bases). This CDR3 is built from 13 residues. With 6 bases removed from V and 1 base from J, the gap between germline ends came to 9 bases. Germline V gene data show CDR1 as SNHLY and CDR2 as FYNNEI. The CDR3 protein is CASRVQGNTEAFF. The CDR3 nucleotides read TGTGCCAGCAGGGTACAGGGGAACACTGAAGCTTTCTTT. The full variable domain, its missing parts supplied by reference TRBV2 and TRBJ1-1, is EPEVTQTPSHQVTQMGQEVILRCVPISNHLYFYWYRQILGQKVEFLVSFYNNEISEKSEIFDDQFSVERPDGSNFTLKIRSTKLEDSAMYFCASRVQGNTEAFFGQGTRLTVV.

This clone was counted a single time. The CDR3 here is CASSPSISTDTQYF. CDR3 in DNA: TGTGCCAGCTCACCATCGATTTCCACAGATACGCAGTATTTT. This rearrangement joins TRBV18 to TRBJ2-3; D ambiguous. The CDR3 is 14 residues long. Trimming took 2 bases from V and 2 from J, leaving 8 bases between them. Germline assignment: CDR1 KGHSH and CDR2 LQKENI.

This sequence joins TRBV24-1 and TRBJ1-2; D gene uncertain. Trimming took off 3 bases at V and 2 bases at J, with 9 bases between the two ends. The CDR3 spans 14 residues. Germline lookup yields CDR1 KGHDR and CDR2 SFDVKD. In DNA, the CDR3 is TGTGCCACCAGTGATGGGGTGGAGAACTATGGCTACACCTTC. It yields the protein CATSDGVENYGYTF.

This clone was recorded a few times. The rearrangement links TRBV5-5 to TRBJ1-6, with TRBD1 matching over 10 bases. After removal of 4 bases from V and 7 bases from J, the junction contained 2 bases not matched to a gene. In germline, CDR1 is SGHKS, CDR2 YYEKEE (reference sequence). The CDR3 runs 14 residues. Here the CDR3 DNA reads TGTGCCAGCAGCGAGGGACAGGGGAATTCACCCCTCCACTTT. This encodes CASSEGQGNSPLHF.

This sequence joins TRBV18 and TRBJ1-1; tentatively, D is TRBD1 (5 bases). The V gene lost 0 bases and the J gene lost 4 bases, with 12 bases spanning the gap. CDR1 and CDR2 (germline): KGHSH, LQKENI. The CDR3 has 15 amino acids. CDR3 sequence (DNA): TGTGCCAGCTCACCACCGCTCGGGGGATCCACTGAAGCTTTCTTT. Protein product: CASSPPLGGSTEAFF.

This sequence joins TRBV7-2 and TRBJ2-1, with D maybe TRBD2 (5 bases). CDR1 is SGHTA and CDR2 is FQGNSA in the germline V gene. This CDR3 has 12 residues. The ends were cut back, 2 bases at V and 10 bases at J, with 9 bases in the middle. In nucleotides, the CDR3 is TGTGCCAGCAGCTTACCTGGCGGGGAGCAGTTCTTC. The encoded protein is CASSLPGGEQFF.

The rearrangement uses TRBV10-3 and TRBJ2-4, with a tentative D call TRBD2 (5 bases). Trimming left V 4 bases short and J 9 bases short, with 19 bases between. Germline V lookup: CDR1 ENHRY, CDR2 SYGVKD. This CDR3 spans 15 amino acids. CDR3 loop: CAISVSASVGVIQYF. In DNA, the CDR3 is TGTGCCATCAGTGTATCGGCCTCGGTGGGAGTCATTCAGTACTTC.

J is TRBJ1-3 and V is TRBV28; the D is unclear. This CDR3 region has 13 residues. The germline V and J ends were trimmed by 3 bases and 5 bases, with 8 bases remaining between them. The germline V gene encodes CDR1 MDHEN and CDR2 SYDVKM. The CDR3 sequence is CASSLRVRNTIYF. In DNA, the CDR3 is TGTGCCAGCAGTTTGAGGGTGAGAAACACCATATATTTT.

The chain couples TRBV4-1 to TRBJ1-1; D uncertain. V dropped 0 bases and J dropped 0 bases, with 8 bases sitting between them. Germline loops: CDR1 MGHRA, CDR2 YSYEKL. CDR3 length: 15 amino acids. The CDR3 loop is CASSQEYSLNTEAFF. CDR3 bases: TGCGCCAGCAGCCAAGAATACTCCTTGAACACTGAAGCTTTCTTT.